This entry features one T cell receptor (beta chain) sequence. This receptor's antigen is unknown. It has no much larger one-base neighbor in the sample; base qualities were not kept. Genomic DNA was extracted from sorted cells for sequencing of the TCRbeta CDR3 region. TCRbeta CDR3 regions were sequenced using the immunoSEQ Assay. TCRdb took over this immuneACCESS table, retaining in-frame rearrangements with V and J assigned. Such tables are incomplete; in checked studies, under half of the missing clones stem from an unresolved V gene, and the remainder is unexplained. Across this sample there are just under 85,000 clones, with roughly 80% seen only once. The ten largest clones represent approximately 7.4% of the sample. The trial excluded patients who had a history of autoimmune disease or were on systemic immunosuppression. Peripheral blood for TCR sequencing was drawn from every dose cohort at baseline, at cycle 4 day 1 and at cycle 7 day 1. Samples came from an open-label, multicenter, first-in-human phase I dose-escalation trial of ivuxolimab. Adults with locally advanced or metastatic head and neck squamous cell, hepatocellular, melanoma or renal cell carcinoma were enrolled in the trial. Before TCR sequencing, CD4+ and CD8+ T cells were separately sorted from peripheral blood.

The source of the sample is a study of OX40 agonist ivuxolimab in advanced cancers. Background for the entire study: Ivuxolimab was a fully human IgG2 agonistic monoclonal antibody targeting the costimulatory receptor OX40 (CD134). Intravenous ivuxolimab was administered to patients every 2 weeks at six dose levels: 0.01, 0.1, 0.3, 1.5, 3 and 10 mg/kg. Of the approximately 53 patients in dose escalation, 19 had hepatocellular carcinoma, some 15 had melanoma, 9 had renal cell carcinoma and 9 had head and neck cancer. The dose-escalation cohort was about 83% male with a mean age of approximately 60 years, ranging from roughly 23 to 79. Prior anti-PD-1, anti-PD-L1 or anti-CTLA-4 therapy was permitted, and checkpoint inhibitors had been received by 40% to 50% of dose-escalation patients. Three dose-escalation patients achieved partial responses, one with hepatocellular carcinoma and two with cutaneous melanoma. The purpose of peripheral TCRbeta sequencing was to test whether ivuxolimab changed TCR sequence diversity and led to clonal T-cell expansion. The paper reports the monotherapy dose-escalation portion (N of about 51 patients) of the phase I ivuxolimab trial.

CDR1 and CDR2 were assigned from the germline V gene as SGHTA and FQGNSA. The trim is 7 bases for V and 0 bases for J, with a gap of 18 bases between the germline ends. CDR3 length: 17 amino acids, cysteine to phenylalanine. The sequence is cut down to CDR3 DNA, 51 bases in frame from base 1. Here is what the overall study found, with its caveats: The antigen specificity of the peripheral T cells that underwent clonal expansion was not determined. In the 0.1-3.0 mg/kg groups, partial responders were among the patients with the lowest normalized peripheral clonal expansion, particularly in CD8+ T cells. Low levels of normalized T-cell clonal expansion were also seen in some patients who did not respond. Clonal expansion of both CD4+ and CD8+ blood T cells was observed from baseline to week 6 at doses 0.1 to 3.0 mg/kg. After ivuxolimab, more expanded clones were found on average in CD8+ T cells than in CD4+ T cells.

The sequences come from CD4+ or CD8+ T cells sorted from blood, collected in a trial of the OX40 agonist ivuxolimab. The chain was built from TRBV7-2 and TRBJ2-2; TRBD2 is a weak D gene call, 5 bases matching. The clonotype originates from an adult with an advanced solid tumor such as melanoma, head and neck, liver or kidney cancer. The DNA sequence reads TGTGCCAGCACTCGAATTTGGACTGCGTCGAACACCGGGGAGCTGTTTTTT. It is translated as CASTRIWTASNTGELFF.